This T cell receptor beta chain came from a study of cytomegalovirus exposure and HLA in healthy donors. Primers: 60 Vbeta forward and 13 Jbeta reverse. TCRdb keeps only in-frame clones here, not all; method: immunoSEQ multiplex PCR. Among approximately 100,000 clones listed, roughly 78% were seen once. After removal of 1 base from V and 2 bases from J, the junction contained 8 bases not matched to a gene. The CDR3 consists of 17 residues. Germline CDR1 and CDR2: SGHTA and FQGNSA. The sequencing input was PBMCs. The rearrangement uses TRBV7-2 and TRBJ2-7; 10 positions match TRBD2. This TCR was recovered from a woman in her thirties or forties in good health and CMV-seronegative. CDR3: CASSLGVPSGRAYEQYF. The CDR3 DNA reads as TGTGCCAGCAGCTTAGGGGTACCTAGCGGGAGAGCCTACGAGCAGTACTTC.